This TCR beta chain was captured by sequencing in a study of human T cells and chemical hapten exposure. Across the whole study: Per-sample TCR yields varied mainly from small pooled library volume differences.

The library gave individual cDNA molecules unique molecular identifiers. One entry per CDR3 protein, called by TCRdb with MiXCR from the RACE reads. The sample records about 65,000 distinct CDR3 sequences, about 6% being singletons. Time point defined: healthy volunteer bleed at 6 weeks. Unfractionated whole blood yielded total RNA. This clonotype appeared many times. The antigen remains unidentified. V was shortened by 5 bases and J by 12 bases, with 12 bases between the two germline ends. Germline V CDR1 and CDR2: MNHEY, SVGEGT. This CDR3 spans 11 amino acids. Whole-study results and caveats: TCRs exceeding 1 in 1000 frequency stayed unchanged with DPC sensitization.

The sequencing input was whole blood. The chain combines TRBV6-2 or TRBV6-3 with TRBJ2-3, with D unclear. The sequence derives from a female donor in good health. Some clones in this sample may be carry-over from other donors' samples. The CDR3 protein is CASSTTTVQYF. The CDR3 coding sequence is TGTGCCAGCAGTACTACTACCGTCCAGTATTTT.